This T cell receptor beta chain was sequenced for a study of T cell changes during pregnancy in multiple sclerosis. The CDR3 consists of 16 residues. The germline gives CDR1 MNHNS, CDR2 SASEGT. The V and J ends lost 1 base and 3 bases respectively, with 16 bases between them. Measured with immunoSEQ multiplex PCR; TCRdb has only the in-frame clones, and not every one. The data hold 60,000 to 70,000 clones, with about nine tenths observed a single time. The chain has TRBV6-1 and TRBJ2-7, with a tentative D call TRBD1 (5 bases). The sequenced sample was peripheral blood, obtained in the third trimester of pregnancy. The sequence was obtained from a female donor in good health, enrolled as a control in a pregnancy study. CDR3 sequence (DNA): TGTGCCAGCAGTGAAGATACAGTGACAGTTAGCTACGAGCAGTACTTC. Its protein product is CASSEDTVTVSYEQYF.